The 13 T cell receptor beta chains given below trace back to one sample, sequenced in a study of vaccination and CD4 T cells after COVID-19. The assay that was used to sequence DNA from cultured CD4+ T cells was the Oncomine TCR Beta short-read assay. One entry per CDR3 protein, called by TCRdb with MiXCR from the PCR reads. The sample shows about 4,600 distinct CDR3 sequences, around 30% of them seen only once. Treatment described: approximately 11-day PBMC culture with coronavirus spike peptide pools or control peptides (ViraFEST assay). No antigens are known for them. The sequencing sample was made of CD4+ T cells from blood, cultured in vitro. The receptors derive from a human donor who had recovered from COVID-19.

The chain uses TRBV29-1 and TRBJ1-2, with D unclear. The CDR3 totals 13 residues. V shed 0 bases and J shed 5 bases, with 10 bases lying between them. Germline lookup yields CDR1 SQVTM and CDR2 ANQGSEA. This CDR3 reads CSVEDRTSYGYTF. CDR3 in DNA: TGCAGCGTTGAAGACAGGACCTCTTATGGCTACACCTTC.

This chain uses TRBV5-4 with TRBJ2-3; D might be TRBD1 or TRBD2, each matching 6 bases. Germline V lookup: CDR1 SGHNT, CDR2 YYREEE (reference sequence). The germline V and J ends were trimmed by 3 bases and 0 bases, with 14 bases remaining between them. The CDR3 loop spans 16 amino acids. The CDR3 reads CASSWGAGTSTDTQYF. The CDR3, as DNA: TGTGCCAGCAGCTGGGGGGCGGGAACTAGCACAGATACGCAGTATTTT.

The chain employs TRBV11-3 and TRBJ2-1, with D unclear. The V gene's germline CDR1 is SGHNT and CDR2 YENEEA. The V and J ends lost 1 base and 4 bases respectively, with 8 bases between them. The CDR3 has 14 amino acids. The CDR3 here is CASSLGGSYNEQFF. The CDR3 bases are TGTGCCAGCAGCTTAGGAGGCAGTTACAATGAGCAGTTCTTC.

The V and J genes are TRBV6-1 and TRBJ2-7, with 9 bases aligning to TRBD2. J lost 0 bases, V lost 1 base, and 13 bases had no gene match. CDR3 length equals 19 residues. Germline loops: CDR1 MNHNS, CDR2 SASEGT. The chain's CDR3 is CASSEVGGARAGGSYEQYF. The CDR3 bases are TGTGCCAGCAGTGAAGTGGGGGGGGCCCGAGCGGGAGGCTCCTACGAGCAGTACTTC.

This clonotype is medium-sized. V usage is TRBV5-1 and J usage is TRBJ1-2, with no clear D. CDR1 is SGHRS, CDR2 YFSETQ, per germline. The CDR3 is 16 residues long. Trimming removed 1 base at V and 4 bases at J, with 17 bases between. The CDR3 DNA reads as TGCGCCAGCAGCTTGTTGGTCTCCTCAGGTGCCTATGGCTACACCTTC. This codes for CASSLLVSSGAYGYTF.

V and J are TRBV6-1 and TRBJ1-5; D possibly corresponds to TRBD1 (6 bases). In germline, CDR1 is MNHNS, CDR2 SASEGT. The CDR3 loop spans 14 amino acids. V was clipped by 6 bases and J by 4 bases, with 13 bases between them. CDR3 protein: CASSPMGANQPQHF. In DNA, the CDR3 is TGTGCCAGCAGCCCAATGGGGGCTAATCAGCCCCAGCATTTT.

This clonotype was recorded a few times. The chain recombines TRBV29-1 with TRBJ1-1; D perhaps matches TRBD1 (5 bases). Trimming took 7 bases from V and 4 from J, leaving 13 bases between them. This CDR3 comprises 12 residues. Germline V gives CDR1 SQVTM, CDR2 ANQGSEA. The CDR3 sequence: CSASPGGTEAFF. CDR3 DNA sequence: TGCAGCGCTAGTCCCGGGGGCACTGAAGCTTTCTTT.

The rearrangement uses TRBV24-1 and TRBJ2-2, with 10 bases matching TRBD1. V gave up 4 bases and J gave up 4 bases; unmatched junction bases: 5. This CDR3 has 16 residues. Germline assignment: CDR1 KGHDR and CDR2 SFDVKD. The DNA for the CDR3 is TGTGCCACCAGTGACCCGGGACAGGGGTTCACCGGGGAGCTGTTTTTT. This translates into CATSDPGQGFTGELFF.

The rearrangement links TRBV5-1 to TRBJ1-1; D remains ambiguous. CDR3 length equals 14 residues. Trimming took off 1 base at V and 1 base at J, with 8 bases between the two ends. In germline, CDR1 is SGHRS, CDR2 YFSETQ. DNA of the CDR3: TGCGCCAGCAGCTTGTATGGGCAGAACACTGAAGCTTTCTTT. Amino acid sequence: CASSLYGQNTEAFF.

The CDR3 DNA is TGTGCCAGCAGTGAATCTGCGCTGTCAGGGAACACCGGGGAGCTGTTTTTT. Translation gives CASSESALSGNTGELFF. This rearrangement joins TRBV6-1 to TRBJ2-2; D not resolved. The CDR3 extends over 17 amino acids. Trimming stripped 2 bases from V and 1 base from J, with 14 bases between. Germline CDR1 is MNHNS and CDR2 is SASEGT.

The gene calls are TRBV6-1 and TRBJ2-1; 14 positions match TRBD2. In germline, CDR1 is MNHNS, CDR2 SASEGT. V shed 6 bases and J 6 bases; nucleotides not matched to a gene: 4. CDR3 size: 15 residues. DNA for the CDR3: TGTGCCAGCAGCAGACTAGCGGGAGGGCCCAATGAGCAGTTCTTC. Protein sequence: CASSRLAGGPNEQFF.

In its sample, this clonotype was seen a few times. The gene calls are TRBV5-1 and TRBJ1-2; maybe TRBD1 (6 bases). The CDR3 contains 15 residues. V lost 4 bases and J 4 bases, leaving 17 bases between the germline ends. Germline V gene sequence: CDR1 SGHRS, CDR2 YFSETQ. The CDR3 region is CASSLLGGSGYGYTF. The CDR3 nucleotides read TGCGCCAGCAGCCTCCTAGGGGGGTCGGGCTATGGCTACACCTTC.

This chain connects TRBV19 to TRBJ1-1, with D perhaps TRBD1 (6 bases). V was clipped by 9 bases and J by 1 base, with 12 bases between them. Germline CDR1 and CDR2: LNHDA and SQIVND (reference sequence). This CDR3 has 13 residues. The DNA for the CDR3 is TGTGCCAGCTCGCGGGACAAGAACACTGAAGCTTTCTTT. Translation gives CASSRDKNTEAFF. The complete variable domain, with remaining parts taken from reference TRBV19 and TRBJ1-1, reads DGGITQSPKYLFRKEGQNVTLSCEQNLNHDAMYWYRQDPGQGLRLIYYSQIVNDFQKGDIAEGYSVSREKKESFPLTVTSAQKNPTAFYLCASSRDKNTEAFFGQGTRLTVV.